This T cell receptor beta chain was identified during a study of naive and memory T cell subsets. An oligonucleotide containing a UMI was ligated to the 3' end of TCR cDNA. CDR1 and CDR2 from the germline V gene are SNHLY and FYNNEI. V lost 1 base to trimming and J lost 4 bases, with 17 bases between them. The CDR3 has 16 residues. Amplification of ligated cDNA took four PCR rounds with SP2 and nested alpha and beta constant primers. TCRdb passed the 5' RACE reads through MiXCR, listing each CDR3 protein once. This sample has about 48,000 distinct CDR3 sequences; around 5% occur once, and the top ten carry around 0.84%. This clonotype showed up many times.

This chain uses TRBV2 with TRBJ2-7, with D tentatively TRBD1 (7 bases). The TCR sequence derives from a female donor in good health. The CDR3 loop is CASSEVGGTVFYEQYF. The CDR3 region has the DNA TGTGCCAGCAGTGAAGTAGGGGGGACAGTATTTTACGAGCAGTACTTC.